What follows are 7 T cell receptor beta chains derived from one specimen sequenced in a study of T cells in Graves' hyperthyroidism and ophthalmopathy. Authors of the study amplified TCR beta CDR3 regions from RNA transcripts. In the first-round RT-PCR of the TCR CDR3, the HTBI primer set was used. TCRdb re-called the multiplex PCR reads with MiXCR, one entry per CDR3 protein. The table has about 770,000 distinct CDR3 sequences, roughly 20% seen once. Sequenced sample: blood. These receptors were taken from a woman aged 45-60 years with Graves' hyperthyroidism that later progressed to Graves' ophthalmopathy.

This chain joins TRBV7-9 and TRBJ2-6; the match to TRBD1 covers 8 bases. The CDR3 consists of 18 residues. Trimming took 5 bases from V and 4 from J; bases not matched to a gene: 13. Germline CDR1 reads SEHNR; CDR2 reads FQNEAQ (reference sequence). CDR3 sequence (DNA): TGTGCCAGCAGCGTAACCAGGGGGCGCGATTCCGGGGCCAACGTCCTGACTTTC. This translates into CASSVTRGRDSGANVLTF.

This clonotype was seen many times. This chain links TRBV9 with TRBJ1-2, with D tentatively TRBD1 (5 bases). Germline V gives CDR1 SGDLS, CDR2 YYNGEE. Trimming shortened V by 5 bases and J by 2 bases, and 13 bases separated the two germline ends. The CDR3 is 14 residues long. The CDR3 DNA follows: TGTGCCAGCAGTGCGGCGGGGCCCAACTATGGCTACACCTTC. This translates into CASSAAGPNYGYTF.

This clonotype was detected a few times. The chain employs TRBV7-9 and TRBJ2-3; 9 bases map to TRBD1. Germline V gene lookup returns CDR1 SEHNR and CDR2 FQNEAQ (reference sequence). V gave up 4 bases and J gave up 4 bases; unmatched junction bases: 6. This CDR3 has 15 amino acids. For the CDR3, the DNA is TGTGCCAGCAGCTCCGGACAGGGGTACGCAGATACGCAGTATTTT. It codes for CASSSGQGYADTQYF.

Ten or more counts support this clonotype. The chain joins TRBV7-3 to TRBJ1-1, with D unclear. The CDR3 runs 12 residues. Germline assignment: CDR1 SGHTA and CDR2 FQGTGA. The ends were cut back, 5 bases at V and 11 bases at J, with 15 bases in the middle. The CDR3 loop reads CASSEYSGRAFF. As DNA, the CDR3 is TGTGCCAGCAGCGAATACAGTGGTCGCGCTTTCTTT.

This clonotype has at least ten counts. The chain joins TRBV6-9 to TRBJ2-1, with D uncertain. The germline gives CDR1 MNHGY, CDR2 SVAAGI. Trimming shortened V by 0 bases and J by 8 bases, and 5 bases separated the two germline ends. The CDR3 covers 12 residues. CDR3 loop: CASSYSWDEQFF. The CDR3 nucleotides read TGTGCCAGCAGTTATTCGTGGGATGAGCAGTTCTTC.

The V and J genes are TRBV12-3 or TRBV12-4 and TRBJ2-3; 8 bases line up with TRBD2. The V segment lost 6 bases and the J segment 6 bases; nucleotides outside the gene matches: 14. CDR3 size: 16 residues. CDR3: CASSPTSGANTDTQYF. The CDR3 DNA sequence: TGTGCCAGCAGCCCTACTAGCGGCGCGAACACGGATACGCAGTATTTT.

A note on this clonotype: A read error may account for a junction end that differs from germline. The rearrangement joins TRBV12-3 or TRBV12-4 to TRBJ1-1; D not certain. The CDR3 covers 13 residues. The CDR3 nucleotides are TGTGACAGCAGTTTAACGGAGAACACTGAAGCTTTCTTT. Translated: CDSSLTENTEAFF.